Listed here are 10 T cell receptor beta chains from one sample, sequenced in a study of OX40 agonist ivuxolimab in advanced cancers. The table came from immunoSEQ multiplex PCR; TCRdb's copy has only in-frame clones and leaves some out. Here the sample spans 50,000 to 80,000 clones, 84% being singletons. This material consisted of CD4+ or CD8+ T cells sorted from blood, taken in a trial of the OX40 agonist ivuxolimab. These receptors all stem from an adult with an advanced solid tumor such as melanoma, head and neck, liver or kidney cancer.

The chain recombines TRBV28 with TRBJ1-1, with D maybe TRBD1 (5 bases). The CDR3 extends over 15 amino acids. The germline gives CDR1 MDHEN, CDR2 SYDVKM. V was cut by 5 bases and J by 4 bases, with 17 bases left in between. The CDR3 here is CASSPPLQGTTEAFF. CDR3 in DNA: TGTGCCAGCAGTCCACCCTTGCAGGGAACCACTGAAGCTTTCTTT.

V gene TRBV30 combines with J gene TRBJ2-4; 9 nucleotides align to TRBD1. The J segment lost 3 bases and the V segment lost 5 bases, leaving 8 bases of the junction unmatched. Germline CDR1 is GTSNPN and CDR2 is SVGIG (reference sequence). This CDR3 comprises 15 residues. Here the CDR3 DNA reads TGTGCCTGGCTTCCCGGGACAGGGAACAAAAACATTCAGTACTTC. Amino acids: CAWLPGTGNKNIQYF.

V is TRBV11-2 and J is TRBJ1-5; D is undetermined. The germline gives CDR1 SGHAT, CDR2 FQNNGV. The length of the CDR3 is 16 residues. The germline V and J ends were trimmed by 3 bases and 2 bases, with 14 bases remaining between them. The CDR3 nucleotides read TGTGCCAGCAGCTTGGGTGCGGATTCTGGCAATCAGCCCCAGCATTTT. Protein: CASSLGADSGNQPQHF. Complete variable domain (other parts from reference TRBV11-2 and TRBJ1-5): EAGVAQSPRYKIIEKRQSVAFWCNPISGHATLYWYQQILGQGPKLLIQFQNNGVVDDSQLPKDRFSAERLKGVDSTLKIQPAKLEDSAVYLCASSLGADSGNQPQHFGDGTRLSIL.

This chain links TRBV4-2 with TRBJ1-1; no firm D call. CDR1 and CDR2 (germline): LGHNA, YNFKEQ. This CDR3 comprises 14 residues. V was shortened by 0 bases and J by 6 bases, with 11 bases between the two germline ends. In DNA form, the CDR3 reads TGTGCCAGCAGCCAAGATCAAGGACGCGCTGAAGCTTTCTTT. Its protein is CASSQDQGRAEAFF.

The chain joins TRBV7-9 to TRBJ2-5; 7 bases are shared with TRBD2. Matching the DNA end better, TRBJ2-7 makes the J call doubtful. The CDR3 runs to 14 residues. Germline V gene data show CDR1 as SEHNR and CDR2 as FQNEAQ (reference sequence). CDR3 nucleotide sequence: TGTGCCAGCAGTCCTAGCGGTGTTCGGTACGAGCAGTACTTC. Translated: CASSPSGVRYEQYF.

The chain recombines TRBV19 with TRBJ1-6; D uncertain. V shed 6 bases and J shed 0 bases, with 12 bases lying between them. Per the germline V gene, CDR1 is LNHDA and CDR2 is SQIVND (reference sequence). The CDR3 is made up of 16 amino acids. In DNA form, the CDR3 reads TGTGCCAGTAGGGACGGAGGGAGCTCCTATAATTCACCCCTCCACTTT. This codes for CASRDGGSSYNSPLHF.

This clone was counted only a few times. The gene calls are TRBV10-2 and TRBJ1-2, with D hard to call. Trimming removed 8 bases from V and 5 bases from J, with 15 bases in between. Germline CDR1 reads WSHSY; CDR2 reads SAAADI. This CDR3 has 13 amino acids. The CDR3 loop is CASRDNGEYGYTF. CDR3 coding DNA: TGCGCCAGCCGGGATAACGGGGAGTATGGCTACACCTTC.

This clone is a singleton in its sample. The chain couples TRBV5-6 to TRBJ2-5; no definite D call. With 0 bases removed from V and 6 bases from J, the gap between germline ends came to 15 bases. The germline gives CDR1 SGHDT, CDR2 YYEEEE. This CDR3 comprises 15 residues. The CDR3 is CASSLAFDILKTQYF. The CDR3 DNA reads TGTGCCAGCAGCTTGGCTTTCGACATTCTCAAGACCCAGTACTTC.

The chain joins TRBV30 to TRBJ1-6; D unresolved. CDR1 GTSNPN and CDR2 SVGIG come from the germline V gene (reference sequence). The CDR3 spans 14 residues. V was clipped by 0 bases and J by 0 bases, with 3 bases between them. DNA of the CDR3: TGTGCCTGGAGTGTTAGCTCCTATAATTCACCCCTCCACTTT. Its translation is CAWSVSSYNSPLHF.

This CDR3 reads CASSLDGSTEAFF. DNA of the CDR3: TGTGCCAGCAGCCTCGATGGATCCACTGAAGCTTTCTTT. The rearrangement uses TRBV11-3 and TRBJ1-1; unclear D gene. This CDR3 is 13 amino acids long. CDR1 is SGHNT, CDR2 YENEEA, per germline. The V gene lost 5 bases and the J gene lost 4 bases, with 11 bases spanning the gap.